This TCR beta chain stems from a study of T cell responses to AZD1222 COVID-19 vaccine. From germline, CDR1 is LNHNV and CDR2 YYDKDF (reference sequence). J gave up 5 bases and V 3 bases, and 9 bases lay outside the gene matches. This CDR3 comprises 18 residues. Sequencing was performed with immunoSEQ multiplex PCR; in TCRdb, only in-frame clones are kept and a portion is missing. This table holds around 100,000 clones, 80% to 85% found once. This TCR derives from an adult in good health. This specimen consisted of peripheral blood, obtained on day 0 of AZD1222 vaccination. The chain uses TRBV15 and TRBJ2-2, with 13 nucleotides matching TRBD2. The CDR3 DNA sequence: TGTGCCACCAGCAGCCTACTAGCGGGAGGGATTGAAACCGGGGAGCTGTTTTTT. Translated: CATSSLLAGGIETGELFF.